This T cell receptor beta chain was recovered during a study of blood T cells in healthy people across ages. Trimming took off 1 base at V and 8 bases at J, with 18 bases between the two ends. Germline V gene lookup returns CDR1 SEHNR and CDR2 FQNEAQ (reference sequence). This CDR3 is built from 16 residues. Study-wide points: Estimates of total diversity, which came from one million sequenced T cells, were considered to be underestimates. PBMCs that were unsorted prevented a conclusive naive versus antigen-experienced comparison.

Using a J-beta primer mix together with a sample-barcoded 5' primer, a second PCR was run for roughly 6 to 12 cycles. MiXCR, run by TCRdb on the 5' RACE reads, gives a single entry per CDR3 protein. The table lists about 670,000 distinct CDR3 sequences, over 40% of them singletons. In the case of this clonotype: Its specificity is not known.

The chain couples TRBV7-9 to TRBJ2-1, with D perhaps TRBD1 or TRBD2 (6 bases each). This receptor was obtained from a woman aged 80 or older in good health. Sequencing was done on a sample of blood. CDR3 in amino acids: CASSLVEGGLYYEQFF. The CDR3 DNA is TGTGCCAGCAGCTTAGTGGAGGGGGGCCTGTATTATGAGCAGTTCTTC.